The T cell receptor beta chain described here comes from a study of Graves' ophthalmopathy and Graves' hyperthyroidism. Study-wide background: The blood sample was drawn at first diagnosis and before any treatment. Findings and limits, study-wide: Blood also harbored most expanded thyroid clonotypes above 0.001 frequency.

Clinical symptoms and serum thyroxine were used for diagnosis; TRAb, thyroid ultrasound and orbital computed tomography were also relied on. In its sample, this clonotype was seen many times. Its antigen is currently unknown. The junction and the germline gene differ at one end; a read error may be behind it. RNA served as the template for amplifying TCR beta CDR3 regions. HTBI-primed first-round RT-PCR preceded second-round multiplex PCR. TCRdb independently ran MiXCR on the multiplex PCR reads; one entry per CDR3 protein. The sample lists around 340,000 distinct CDR3 sequences, roughly 17% occurring once. The clonotype originates from an adult man with Graves' ophthalmopathy. Sequenced material: peripheral blood.

CDR3 DNA sequence: TGTGCCAGTAGTATTTTAACGGGGAACAGTGAAGCTTTCTTT. Translated, it gives CASSILTGNSEAFF. The chain joins TRBV19 to TRBJ1-1; D gene uncertain. The CDR3 runs 14 residues. Germline CDR1 reads LNHDA; CDR2 reads SQIVND (reference sequence).